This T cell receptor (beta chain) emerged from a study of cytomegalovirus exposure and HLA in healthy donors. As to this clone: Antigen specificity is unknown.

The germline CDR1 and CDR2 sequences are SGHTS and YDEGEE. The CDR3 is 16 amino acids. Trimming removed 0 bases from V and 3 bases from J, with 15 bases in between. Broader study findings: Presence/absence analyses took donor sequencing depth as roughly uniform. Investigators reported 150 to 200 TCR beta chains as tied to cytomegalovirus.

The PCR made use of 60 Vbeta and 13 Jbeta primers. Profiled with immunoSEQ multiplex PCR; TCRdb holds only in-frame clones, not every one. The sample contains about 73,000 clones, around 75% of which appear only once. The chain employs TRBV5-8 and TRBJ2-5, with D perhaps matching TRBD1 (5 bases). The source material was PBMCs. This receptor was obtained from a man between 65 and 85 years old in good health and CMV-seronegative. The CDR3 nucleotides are TGTGCCAGCAGCTTGGCCCTGGGGCTGGGAAAAGAGACCCAGTACTTC. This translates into CASSLALGLGKETQYF.